The entry below gives a single T cell receptor beta chain sequence along with its context. The V segment lost 2 bases and the J segment 1 base; nucleotides outside the gene matches: 8. This CDR3 region has 15 residues. Germline V gives CDR1 GTSNPN, CDR2 SVGIG (reference sequence). This entry comes from a study of blood T cell repertoires in COVID-19. Sequenced by immunoSEQ multiplex PCR; TCRdb stores in-frame clones only, minus some. The data contain more than 25,000 clones, just under 95% of them singletons. This chain joins TRBV30 and TRBJ2-7, with 7 bases identical to TRBD2. The clonotype comes from a human donor with active COVID-19. The donor label of this sample is uncertain. Sequencing was carried out using peripheral blood. This CDR3 reads CAWSRFLAESYEQYF. The CDR3 DNA reads TGTGCCTGGAGTAGATTCCTAGCGGAGTCCTACGAGCAGTACTTC.